The rows below give T cell receptor beta chains drawn from one sample of a study of blood T cell repertoires in COVID-19. Profiling relied on immunoSEQ multiplex PCR, and the TCRdb table lists in-frame clones only, not all of them. The data hold 150,000 to 250,000 clones, with approximately 82% observed a single time. Sequencing used peripheral blood. Receptors were obtained from a human donor with acute or convalescent COVID-19. The donor label of this sample is uncertain. The CDR3 runs from the conserved cysteine through the conserved F or W. A D gene is named only where the DNA matches it firmly. Some rows mark clone size as missing; the rest say once, few, many or name a class of expanded clone.

once . TRBJ2-4 TRBV27 CASRALDKNIQYF TGTGCCAGCAGGGCCCTAGACAAAAACATTCAGTACTTC
. TRBD2 TRBJ2-7 TRBV9 CASSDLPGLAPYEQYF TGTGCCAGCAGCGACCTACCGGGACTAGCGCCGTACGAGCAGTACTTC
. . TRBJ2-5 TRBV2 CASSAQTGGQETQYF TGTGCCAGCAGCGCCCAGACAGGTGGGCAAGAGACCCAGTACTTC
. . TRBJ1-1 TRBV6-2/TRBV6-3 CASSYSKSRPFF TGTGCCAGCAGTTACTCGAAAAGCCGCCCTTTCTTT
once . TRBJ1-1 TRBV2 CASSDDGVTEAFF TGTGCCAGCAGCGACGACGGGGTCACTGAAGCTTTCTTT
. . TRBJ1-3 TRBV14 CASSPYSGNTIYF TGTGCCAGCAGCCCCTACTCTGGAAACACCATATATTTT
. . TRBJ1-1 TRBV19 CASKASTGNTEAFF TGTGCCAGTAAGGCTTCCACGGGAAACACTGAAGCTTTCTTT
. TRBD1 TRBJ2-5 TRBV29-1 CSVEQGAETQYF TGCAGCGTTGAACAGGGGGCAGAGACCCAGTACTTC
. TRBD1 TRBJ1-6 TRBV30 CAWGGQGGSALHF TGTGCCTGGGGCGGACAGGGCGGTTCGGCCCTCCACTTT
. TRBD2 TRBJ2-1 TRBV30 CAWSVRLAGLSNEQFF TGTGCCTGGAGTGTACGGCTAGCGGGATTAAGCAATGAGCAGTTCTTC
. TRBD1 TRBJ1-2 TRBV6-5 CASSRSRGLDYGYTF TGTGCCAGCAGTCGTTCCAGGGGGCTGGACTATGGCTACACCTTC
. TRBD1 TRBJ2-7 TRBV11-1 CASSTGGYEQYF TGTGCCAGCAGCACAGGGGGCTACGAGCAGTACTTC
few . TRBJ2-1 TRBV9 CASSVLASDYNEQFF TGTGCCAGCAGCGTCCTGGCTAGCGACTACAATGAGCAGTTCTTC
. . TRBJ2-1 TRBV11-1 CASSSQQVYNEQFF TGTGCCAGCAGCTCACAGCAGGTGTACAATGAGCAGTTCTTC
. . TRBJ1-1 TRBV4-2 CASSQTGKGTEAFF TGTGCCAGCAGCCAAACAGGGAAGGGCACTGAAGCTTTCTTT
. . TRBJ1-5 TRBV7-2 CASSLGTGWEPQHF TGTGCCAGCAGCTTAGGTACAGGGTGGGAGCCCCAGCATTTT
. . TRBJ1-4 TRBV9 CASGGGANEKLFF TGTGCCAGCGGAGGAGGGGCTAATGAAAAACTGTTTTTT
few TRBD2 TRBJ2-7 TRBV5-1 CASAPSGNYEQYF TGCGCCAGCGCTCCTAGCGGGAACTACGAGCAGTACTTC
. . TRBJ2-7 TRBV6-5 CASSYGGRGSYEQYF TGTGCCAGCAGTTACGGCGGGCGCGGGTCCTACGAGCAGTACTTC
. TRBD1 TRBJ2-1 TRBV4-2 CASSPGQGMHLDNEQFF TGTGCCAGCAGCCCCGGACAGGGGATGCACTTAGACAATGAGCAGTTCTTC
. . TRBJ2-7 TRBV7-3 CASSLGTEIGYEQYF TGTGCCAGCAGCCTGGGTACGGAGATTGGGTACGAGCAGTACTTC
. . TRBJ2-1 TRBV7-2 CASSLVRFNEQFF TGTGCCAGCAGCTTAGTCAGGTTCAATGAGCAGTTCTTC
. TRBD2 TRBJ2-3 TRBV28 CASSLYGRRGTQYF TGTGCCAGCAGTTTGTACGGGAGGAGGGGTACGCAGTATTTT
. TRBD2 TRBJ2-7 TRBV9 CASSVGGSSYEQYF TGTGCCAGCAGCGTAGGCGGGAGCTCCTACGAGCAGTACTTC
once TRBD2 TRBJ2-3 TRBV18 CASSPRSSGAGTDTQYF TGTGCCAGCTCACCAAGGTCTAGCGGAGCGGGCACAGATACGCAGTATTTT
. . TRBJ1-5 TRBV5-5 CASSLERQPQHF TGTGCCAGCAGCTTGGAGAGGCAGCCCCAGCATTTT
. . TRBJ1-5 TRBV6-5 CASSYSQGTGNQPQHF TGTGCCAGCAGTTACTCGCAGGGGACCGGCAATCAGCCCCAGCATTTT
. . TRBJ1-6 TRBV30 CAWSGYPTGTSPLHF TGTGCCTGGAGTGGGTATCCCACAGGGACCTCACCCCTCCACTTT
. TRBD2 TRBJ2-5 TRBV11-2 CASSLGVAGIQETQYF TGTGCCAGCAGCTTAGGGGTAGCGGGCATCCAAGAGACCCAGTACTTC
. . TRBJ1-4 TRBV15 CATSREGGVEKLFF TGTGCCACCAGCAGAGAAGGGGGGGTAGAAAAACTGTTTTTT
. . TRBJ2-7 TRBV11-2 CASSSDSHYEQYF TGTGCCAGCAGCTCGGACAGCCACTACGAGCAGTACTTC
. TRBD2 TRBJ2-1 TRBV18 CASSPRGTSGSRDEQFF TGTGCCAGCTCACCTAGGGGGACTAGCGGTTCTAGGGATGAGCAGTTCTTC
. TRBD1 TRBJ1-6 TRBV2 CASNQGALNSPLHF TGTGCCAGCAACCAGGGGGCCCTTAATTCACCCCTCCACTTT
few TRBD1 TRBJ1-5 TRBV6-2/TRBV6-3 CASSTRPTGEGQPQHF TGTGCCAGCAGTACAAGGCCCACAGGGGAAGGTCAGCCCCAGCATTTT
. TRBD2 TRBJ2-7 TRBV6-6 CASSYGGTSGYEQYF TGTGCCAGCAGTTACGGGGGTACTAGCGGCTACGAGCAGTACTTC
. TRBD2 TRBJ2-7 TRBV5-1 CASSLAGVAGGGEQYF TGCGCCAGCAGCTTGGCCGGGGTAGCGGGAGGTGGGGAGCAGTACTTC
. . TRBJ1-2 TRBV18 CASSPNPAAENGYTF TGTGCCAGCTCACCGAATCCTGCAGCGGAGAATGGCTACACCTTC